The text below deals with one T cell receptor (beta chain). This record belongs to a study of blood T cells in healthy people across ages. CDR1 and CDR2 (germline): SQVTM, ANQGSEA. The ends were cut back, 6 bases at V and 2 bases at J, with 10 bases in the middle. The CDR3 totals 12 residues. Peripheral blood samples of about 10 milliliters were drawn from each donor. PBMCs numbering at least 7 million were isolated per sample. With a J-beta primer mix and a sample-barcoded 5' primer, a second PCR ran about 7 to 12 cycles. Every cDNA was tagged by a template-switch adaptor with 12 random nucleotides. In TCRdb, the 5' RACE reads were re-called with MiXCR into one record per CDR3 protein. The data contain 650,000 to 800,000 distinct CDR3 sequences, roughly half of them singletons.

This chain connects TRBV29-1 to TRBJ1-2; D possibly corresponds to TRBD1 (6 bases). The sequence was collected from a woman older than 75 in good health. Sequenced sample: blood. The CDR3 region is CSVQGSNYGYTF. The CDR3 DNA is TGCAGCGTCCAGGGGTCGAACTATGGCTACACCTTC.